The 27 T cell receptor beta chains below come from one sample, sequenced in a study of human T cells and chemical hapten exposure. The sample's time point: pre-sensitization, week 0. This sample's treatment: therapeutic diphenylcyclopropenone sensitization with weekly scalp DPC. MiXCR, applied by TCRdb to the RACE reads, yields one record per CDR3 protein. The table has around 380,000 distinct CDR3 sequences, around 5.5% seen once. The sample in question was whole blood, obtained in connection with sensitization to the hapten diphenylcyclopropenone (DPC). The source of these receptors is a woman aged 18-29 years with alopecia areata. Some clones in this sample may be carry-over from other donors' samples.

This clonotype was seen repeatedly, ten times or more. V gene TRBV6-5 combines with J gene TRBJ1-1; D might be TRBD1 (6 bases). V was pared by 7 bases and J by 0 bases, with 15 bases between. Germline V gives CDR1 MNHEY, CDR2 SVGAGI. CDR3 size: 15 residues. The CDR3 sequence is CASTSHRDMNTEAFF. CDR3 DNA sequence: TGTGCCAGCACCTCTCACAGGGACATGAACACTGAAGCTTTCTTT.

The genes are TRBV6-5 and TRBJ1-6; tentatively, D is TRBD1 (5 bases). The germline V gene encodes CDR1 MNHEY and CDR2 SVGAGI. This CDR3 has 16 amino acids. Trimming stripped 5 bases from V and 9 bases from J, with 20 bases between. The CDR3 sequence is CASSPHIWGGTSPLHF. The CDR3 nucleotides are TGTGCCAGCAGTCCCCATATATGGGGTGGGACTTCACCCCTCCACTTT.

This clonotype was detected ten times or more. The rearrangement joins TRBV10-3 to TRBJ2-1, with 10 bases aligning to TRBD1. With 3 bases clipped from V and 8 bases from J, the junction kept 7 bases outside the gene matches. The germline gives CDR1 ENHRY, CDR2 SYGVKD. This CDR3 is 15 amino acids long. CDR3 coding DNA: TGTGCCATCAGTGACTGGGACAGGGGAGCGGATGAGCAGTTCTTC. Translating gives CAISDWDRGADEQFF.

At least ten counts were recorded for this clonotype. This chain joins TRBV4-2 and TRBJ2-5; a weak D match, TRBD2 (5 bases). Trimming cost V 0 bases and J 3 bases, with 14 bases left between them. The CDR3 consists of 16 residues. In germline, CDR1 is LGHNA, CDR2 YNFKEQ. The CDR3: CASSQDSAALEETQYF. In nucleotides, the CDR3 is TGTGCCAGCAGCCAAGATAGCGCCGCTCTGGAAGAGACCCAGTACTTC.

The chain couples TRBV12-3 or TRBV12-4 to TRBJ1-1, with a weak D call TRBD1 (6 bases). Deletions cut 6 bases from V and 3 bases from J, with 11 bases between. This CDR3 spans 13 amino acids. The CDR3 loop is CASRISGDTEAFF. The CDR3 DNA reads TGTGCCAGCAGGATCTCAGGGGACACTGAAGCTTTCTTT.

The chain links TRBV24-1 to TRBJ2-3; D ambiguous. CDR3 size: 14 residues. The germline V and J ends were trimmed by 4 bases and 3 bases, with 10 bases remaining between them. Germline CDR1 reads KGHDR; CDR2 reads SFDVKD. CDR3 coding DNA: TGTGCCACCAGTGACCCGCTAGGAACAGATACGCAGTATTTT. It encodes CATSDPLGTDTQYF.

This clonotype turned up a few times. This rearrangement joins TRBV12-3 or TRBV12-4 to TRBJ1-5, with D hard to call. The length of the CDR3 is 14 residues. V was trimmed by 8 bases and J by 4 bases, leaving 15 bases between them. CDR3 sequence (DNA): TGTGCCAGCCGAATGACCGGGCGGAATCAGCCCCAGCATTTT. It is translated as CASRMTGRNQPQHF.

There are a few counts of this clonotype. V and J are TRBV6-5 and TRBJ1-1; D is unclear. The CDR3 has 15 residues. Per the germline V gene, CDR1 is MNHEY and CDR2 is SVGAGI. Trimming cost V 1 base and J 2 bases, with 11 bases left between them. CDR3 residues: CASSYLGGYNTEAFF. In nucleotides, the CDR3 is TGTGCCAGCAGTTACTTGGGAGGTTACAACACTGAAGCTTTCTTT.

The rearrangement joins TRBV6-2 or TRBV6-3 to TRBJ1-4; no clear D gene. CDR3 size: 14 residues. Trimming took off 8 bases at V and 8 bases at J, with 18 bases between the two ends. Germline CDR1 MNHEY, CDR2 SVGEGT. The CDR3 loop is CASGLMSLGEKLFF. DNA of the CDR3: TGTGCCAGCGGACTAATGAGTCTGGGGGAAAAACTGTTTTTT.

For the CDR3, the DNA is TGCAGCGCCGCGGACAAGGGGGTAGGCTACACCTTC. It is translated as CSAADKGVGYTF. The chain combines TRBV29-1 with TRBJ1-2; D might be TRBD1 (6 bases). V was clipped by 7 bases and J by 8 bases, with 17 bases between them. The CDR3 spans 12 residues. Germline CDR1 SQVTM, CDR2 ANQGSEA.

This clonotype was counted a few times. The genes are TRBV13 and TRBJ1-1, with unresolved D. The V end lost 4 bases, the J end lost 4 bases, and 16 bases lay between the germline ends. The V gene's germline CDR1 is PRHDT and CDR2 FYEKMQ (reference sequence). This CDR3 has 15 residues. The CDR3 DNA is TGTGCCAGCAGCTCCTTCGTAACCCGGAGCACTGAAGCTTTCTTT. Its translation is CASSSFVTRSTEAFF.

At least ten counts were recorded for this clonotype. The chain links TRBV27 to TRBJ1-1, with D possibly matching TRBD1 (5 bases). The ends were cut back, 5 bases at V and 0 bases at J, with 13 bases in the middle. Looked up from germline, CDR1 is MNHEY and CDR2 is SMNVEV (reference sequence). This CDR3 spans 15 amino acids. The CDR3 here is CASSKGRLMNTEAFF. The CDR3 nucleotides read TGTGCCAGCAGTAAGGGACGGCTTATGAACACTGAAGCTTTCTTT.

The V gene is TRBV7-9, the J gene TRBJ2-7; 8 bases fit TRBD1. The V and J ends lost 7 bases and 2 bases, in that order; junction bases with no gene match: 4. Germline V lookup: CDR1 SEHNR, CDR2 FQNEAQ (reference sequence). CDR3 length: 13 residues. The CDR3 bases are TGTGCCAGCAACCCGGACAGGGCCTACGAGCAGTACTTC. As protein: CASNPDRAYEQYF.

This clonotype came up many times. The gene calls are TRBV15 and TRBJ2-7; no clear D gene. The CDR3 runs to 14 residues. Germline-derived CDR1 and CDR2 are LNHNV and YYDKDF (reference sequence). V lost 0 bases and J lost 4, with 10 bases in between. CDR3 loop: CATSRDHEGYEQYF. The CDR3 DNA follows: TGTGCCACCAGCAGAGATCATGAAGGGTACGAGCAGTACTTC.

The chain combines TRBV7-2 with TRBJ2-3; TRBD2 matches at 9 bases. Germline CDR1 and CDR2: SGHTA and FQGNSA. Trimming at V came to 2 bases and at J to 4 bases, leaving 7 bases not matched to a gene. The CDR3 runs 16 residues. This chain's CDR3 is CASSLSGGGASDTQYF. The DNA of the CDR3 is TGTGCCAGCAGCTTATCGGGCGGGGGGGCCTCAGATACGCAGTATTTT.

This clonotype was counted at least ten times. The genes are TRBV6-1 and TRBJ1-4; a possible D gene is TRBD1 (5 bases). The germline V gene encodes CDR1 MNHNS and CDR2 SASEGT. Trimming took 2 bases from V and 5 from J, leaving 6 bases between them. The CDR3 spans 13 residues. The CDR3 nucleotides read TGTGCCAGCAGTGAAAAGGGGAATGAAAAACTGTTTTTT. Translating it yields CASSEKGNEKLFF.

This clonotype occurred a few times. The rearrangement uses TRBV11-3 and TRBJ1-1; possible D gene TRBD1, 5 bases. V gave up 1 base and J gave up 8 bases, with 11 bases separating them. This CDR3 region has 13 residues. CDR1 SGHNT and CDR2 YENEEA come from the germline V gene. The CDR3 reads CASSLGVRDEAFF. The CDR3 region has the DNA TGTGCCAGCAGCTTAGGAGTCAGGGACGAAGCTTTCTTT.

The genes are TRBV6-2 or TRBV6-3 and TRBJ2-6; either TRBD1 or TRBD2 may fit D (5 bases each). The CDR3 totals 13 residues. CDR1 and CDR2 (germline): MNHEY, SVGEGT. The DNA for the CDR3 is TGTGCAACGAGGGGCTCTGGGGCCAACGTCCTGACTTTC. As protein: CATRGSGANVLTF.

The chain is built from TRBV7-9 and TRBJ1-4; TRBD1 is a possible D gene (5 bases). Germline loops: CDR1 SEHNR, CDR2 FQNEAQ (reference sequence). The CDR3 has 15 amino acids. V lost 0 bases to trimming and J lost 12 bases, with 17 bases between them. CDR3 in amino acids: CASSLAGTALSELFF. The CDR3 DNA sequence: TGTGCCAGCAGCTTAGCCGGGACCGCACTTTCGGAACTGTTTTTT.

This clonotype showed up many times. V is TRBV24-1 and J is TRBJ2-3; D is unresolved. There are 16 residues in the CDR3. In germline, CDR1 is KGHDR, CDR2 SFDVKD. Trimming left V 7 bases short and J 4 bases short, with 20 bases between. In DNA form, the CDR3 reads TGTGCCACCAGCCATTCATTCGGAGAACTTCCAGATACGCAGTATTTT. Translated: CATSHSFGELPDTQYF.

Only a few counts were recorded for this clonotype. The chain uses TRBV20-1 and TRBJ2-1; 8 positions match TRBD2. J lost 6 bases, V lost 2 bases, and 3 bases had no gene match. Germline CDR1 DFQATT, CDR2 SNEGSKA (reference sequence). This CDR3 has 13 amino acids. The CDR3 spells CSARTLAGNEQFF. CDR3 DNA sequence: TGCAGTGCTAGAACCCTAGCGGGCAATGAGCAGTTCTTC.

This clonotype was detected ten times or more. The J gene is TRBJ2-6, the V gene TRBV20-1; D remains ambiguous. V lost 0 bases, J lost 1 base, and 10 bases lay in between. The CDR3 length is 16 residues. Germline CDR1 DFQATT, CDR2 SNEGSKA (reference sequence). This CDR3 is CSARDLRHSGANVLTF. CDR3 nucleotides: TGCAGTGCTAGAGATTTGCGACATTCTGGGGCCAACGTCCTGACTTTC.

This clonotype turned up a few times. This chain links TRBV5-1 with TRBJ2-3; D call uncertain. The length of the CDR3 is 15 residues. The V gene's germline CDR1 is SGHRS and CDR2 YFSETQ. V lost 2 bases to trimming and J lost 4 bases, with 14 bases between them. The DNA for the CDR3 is TGCGCCAGCAGCTTTGTCGGATTAGTACCAGATACGCAGTATTTT. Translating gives CASSFVGLVPDTQYF.

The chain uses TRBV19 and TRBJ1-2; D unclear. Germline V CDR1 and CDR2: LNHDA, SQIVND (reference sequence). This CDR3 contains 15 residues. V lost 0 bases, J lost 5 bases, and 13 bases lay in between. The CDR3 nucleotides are TGTGCCAGTAGTATAGACCCGGTTAGCCGGTATGGCTACACCTTC. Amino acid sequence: CASSIDPVSRYGYTF. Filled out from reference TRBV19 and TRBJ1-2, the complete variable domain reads DGGITQSPKYLFRKEGQNVTLSCEQNLNHDAMYWYRQDPGQGLRLIYYSQIVNDFQKGDIAEGYSVSREKKESFPLTVTSAQKNPTAFYLCASSIDPVSRYGYTFGSGTRLTVV.

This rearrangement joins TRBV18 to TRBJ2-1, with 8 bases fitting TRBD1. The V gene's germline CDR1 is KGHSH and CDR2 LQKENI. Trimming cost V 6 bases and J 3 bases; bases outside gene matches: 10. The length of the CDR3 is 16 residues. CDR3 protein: CASSPETGVYYNEQFF. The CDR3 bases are TGTGCCAGCTCCCCCGAGACAGGGGTATACTACAATGAGCAGTTCTTC.

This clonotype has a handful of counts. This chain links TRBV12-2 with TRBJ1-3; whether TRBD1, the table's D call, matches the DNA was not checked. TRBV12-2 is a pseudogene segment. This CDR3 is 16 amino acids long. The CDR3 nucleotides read TGTGCAAGTCGCGAGATCCCGGGCACCCTTGGAAACACCATATATTTT. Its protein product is CASREIPGTLGNTIYF.

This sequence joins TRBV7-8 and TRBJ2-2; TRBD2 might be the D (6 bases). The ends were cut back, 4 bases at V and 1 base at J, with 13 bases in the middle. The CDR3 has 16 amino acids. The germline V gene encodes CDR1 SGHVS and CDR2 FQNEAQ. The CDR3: CASSSGTGRNTGELFF. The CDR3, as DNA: TGTGCCAGCAGCTCTGGGACTGGGAGGAACACCGGGGAGCTGTTTTTT.